Sequencing of this TCR beta chain was carried out in a study of response to subunit inactivated influenza vaccine. Study-wide findings and caveats: Every seasonal influenza vaccination brings in few new T cells, the authors suggested.

Points on this clonotype: What it binds is not known.

The CDR3 runs to 14 residues. J gave up 5 bases and V 3 bases, and 3 bases lay outside the gene matches. The germline gives CDR1 SEHNR, CDR2 FQNEAQ (reference sequence). TCRdb reanalysed the RT-PCR reads using MiXCR and keeps one entry per CDR3 protein. This sample carries hundreds of thousands of distinct CDR3 sequences, about 18% of them seen once, and the ten largest clones take roughly a tenth. The chain employs TRBV7-9 and TRBJ2-2; 7 bases are a match to TRBD1. This material consisted of PBMCs from blood, taken about 5 days after vaccination. The origin of this receptor is a man aged 45-65 years who received an inactivated influenza vaccine. CDR3 coding DNA: TGTGCCAGCAGCTTCCAGACAGGGACCGGGGAGCTGTTTTTT. Translated: CASSFQTGTGELFF. The variable domain in full, with the rest retrieved from reference TRBV7-9 and TRBJ2-2, is DTGVSQNPRHKITKRGQNVTFRCDPISEHNRLYWYRQTLGQGPEFLTYFQNEAQLEKSRLLSDRFSAERPKGSFSTLEIQRTEQGDSAMYLCASSFQTGTGELFFGEGSRLTVL.